One and the same sample provided the 9 T cell receptor beta chains below, sequenced in a study of CD8 T cells in Susac syndrome. Random hexamers primed reverse transcription of about 0.45 to 1 ug RNA. TCRdb re-called the immunoSEQ multiplex PCR reads with MiXCR, one entry per CDR3 protein. This table holds roughly 180,000 distinct CDR3 sequences, 80% to 95% found once. Sequencing used CD4+ T cells from PBMCs. These receptors all come from a human donor with multiple sclerosis.

The CDR3 sequence: CASSQDPREPYEQFF. The CDR3 DNA reads TGTGCCAGCAGCCAAGATCCCCGGGAGCCCTATGAGCAGTTCTTC. The rearrangement joins TRBV3-1 to TRBJ2-1; D may be TRBD2 (6 bases). The length of the CDR3 is 15 residues. V shed 0 bases and J shed 8 bases, with 14 bases lying between them. Germline-derived CDR1 and CDR2 are LGHDT and YNNKEL (reference sequence).

The rearrangement links TRBV5-1 to TRBJ1-2; D gene unclear. The CDR3 is 17 amino acids. Trimming took off 4 bases at V and 3 bases at J, with 22 bases between the two ends. Germline V CDR1 and CDR2: SGHRS, YFSETQ. The CDR3: CASSPESLRVWDYGYTF. The DNA of the CDR3 is TGCGCCAGCAGCCCGGAGAGTCTAAGGGTATGGGACTATGGCTACACCTTC.

This chain uses TRBV2 with TRBJ1-2, with a tentative D call TRBD1 (5 bases). The CDR3 loop spans 14 amino acids. In germline, CDR1 is SNHLY, CDR2 FYNNEI. The V end was cut by 6 bases, the J end by 4 bases, with 15 bases between. This chain's CDR3 is CASRDYRDGYGYTF. CDR3 nucleotides: TGTGCCAGCAGGGACTACCGGGACGGCTATGGCTACACCTTC.

A few counts support this clonotype. The chain carries TRBV28 and TRBJ2-5; 10 bases are a match to TRBD2. V gave up 4 bases and J gave up 1 base; unmatched junction bases: 3. This CDR3 is built from 15 residues. Germline loops: CDR1 MDHEN, CDR2 SYDVKM. CDR3 sequence (DNA): TGTGCCAGCAGTTCACTAGCGGGGAGCCAAGAGACCCAGTACTTC. It specifies CASSSLAGSQETQYF.

The V and J genes are TRBV3-1 and TRBJ1-6, with D possibly being TRBD1 (5 bases). The CDR3 loop spans 15 amino acids. Germline CDR1 is LGHDT and CDR2 is YNNKEL (reference sequence). Trimming stripped 7 bases from V and 8 bases from J, with 18 bases between. This chain's CDR3 is CASTLGGVGYSPLHF. Here the CDR3 DNA reads TGTGCCAGCACCCTGGGGGGGGTTGGGTATTCACCCCTCCACTTT.

The chain links TRBV2 to TRBJ2-2; D is ambiguous. The germline CDR1 and CDR2 sequences are SNHLY and FYNNEI. V was shortened by 5 bases and J by 7 bases, with 5 bases between the two germline ends. This CDR3 has 11 amino acids. CDR3 residues: CASSRIGELFF. The CDR3, as DNA: TGTGCCAGCAGTCGAATCGGGGAGCTGTTTTTT.

This rearrangement joins TRBV12-5 to TRBJ2-5; 9 nucleotides match TRBD1. Germline CDR1 and CDR2: LGHNT and FRNRAP. Trimming cost V 1 base and J 1 base; bases outside gene matches: 1. The CDR3 covers 15 residues. In nucleotides, the CDR3 is TGTGCTAGTGGTTTGGGGACAGGGGTCCAAGAGACCCAGTACTTC. Its protein is CASGLGTGVQETQYF.

The rearrangement joins TRBV2 to TRBJ2-1; D is unclear. The CDR3 spans 14 residues. The germline V gene encodes CDR1 SNHLY and CDR2 FYNNEI. V lost 10 bases and J lost 0, with 13 bases in between. The CDR3: CATLPASSYNEQFF. Here the CDR3 DNA reads TGTGCCACGTTACCAGCGAGCTCCTACAATGAGCAGTTCTTC.

The chain recombines TRBV7-9 with TRBJ1-1; D remains ambiguous. V gave up 3 bases and J gave up 0 bases, with 5 bases separating them. The CDR3 totals 13 residues. Germline CDR1 and CDR2: SEHNR and FQNEAQ (reference sequence). CDR3 amino acids: CASSLMVNTEAFF. The CDR3 region has the DNA TGTGCCAGCAGCTTGATGGTGAACACTGAAGCTTTCTTT.